Given below is one TCR beta chain in context. These data come from a study of blood T cell repertoires in COVID-19. The germline CDR1 and CDR2 sequences are MGHRA and YSYEKL. J was trimmed by 5 bases and V by 4 bases; bases with no gene match: 15. The CDR3 is 18 amino acids. Per the authors' pipeline: Reference gene primer amplification in the assay estimated nucleated cell counts. Repertoires were generated with immunoSEQ multiplex PCR, while TCRdb's copy carries only in-frame clones and drops some. The V and J calls and the clone size are those of that table, but D and trimming were determined from the DNA. The table has tens of thousands of clones, about four fifths seen once.

The chain recombines TRBV4-1 with TRBJ2-3; 10 bases are shared with TRBD2. The sequencing sample was made of peripheral blood. This TCR was sampled from a man aged 60 to 69 in a cohort sampled during active COVID-19. The CDR3 coding sequence is TGCGCCAGCAGCCCTCTAGCGGGAGTTGGTGGAATGAAAGATACGCAGTATTTT. Amino acid sequence: CASSPLAGVGGMKDTQYF.